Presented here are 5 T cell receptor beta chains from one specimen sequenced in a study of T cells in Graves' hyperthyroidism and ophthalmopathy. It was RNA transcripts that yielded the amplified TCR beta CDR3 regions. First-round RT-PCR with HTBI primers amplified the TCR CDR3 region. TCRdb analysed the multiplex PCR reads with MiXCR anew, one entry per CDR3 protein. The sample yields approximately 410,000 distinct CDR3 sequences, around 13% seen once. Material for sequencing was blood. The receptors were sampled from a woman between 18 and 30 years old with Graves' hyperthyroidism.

The CDR3, as DNA: TGTGCCAGCAGCCAAGTATCGGGGGGTTCGGCCTATGGCTACACCTTC. Translating gives CASSQVSGGSAYGYTF. The chain recombines TRBV3-1 with TRBJ1-2, with TRBD1 as a possible D gene (5 bases). The germline gives CDR1 LGHDT, CDR2 YNNKEL (reference sequence). This CDR3 comprises 16 residues. Deletions cut 1 base from V and 4 bases from J, with 16 bases between.

The CDR3 region is CASSSTGHTGELFF. In DNA, the CDR3 is TGCGCCAGCAGCTCGACAGGTCACACCGGGGAGCTGTTTTTT. This chain links TRBV5-1 with TRBJ2-2, with D possibly being TRBD1 (6 bases). Germline V lookup: CDR1 SGHRS, CDR2 YFSETQ. The CDR3 runs to 14 residues. The V end lost 3 bases, the J end lost 3 bases, and 9 bases lay between the germline ends.

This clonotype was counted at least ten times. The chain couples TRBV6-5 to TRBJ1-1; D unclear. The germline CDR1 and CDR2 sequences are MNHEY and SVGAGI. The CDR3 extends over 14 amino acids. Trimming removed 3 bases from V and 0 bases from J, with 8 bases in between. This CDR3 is CASSYAGVNTEAFF. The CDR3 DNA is TGTGCCAGCAGTTATGCGGGTGTGAACACTGAAGCTTTCTTT.

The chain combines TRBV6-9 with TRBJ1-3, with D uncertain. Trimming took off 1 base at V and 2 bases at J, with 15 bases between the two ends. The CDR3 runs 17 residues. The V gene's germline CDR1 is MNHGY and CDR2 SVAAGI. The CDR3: CASSYLTAVGAGNTIYF. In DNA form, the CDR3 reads TGTGCCAGCAGTTATTTGACTGCCGTAGGCGCTGGAAACACCATATATTTT.

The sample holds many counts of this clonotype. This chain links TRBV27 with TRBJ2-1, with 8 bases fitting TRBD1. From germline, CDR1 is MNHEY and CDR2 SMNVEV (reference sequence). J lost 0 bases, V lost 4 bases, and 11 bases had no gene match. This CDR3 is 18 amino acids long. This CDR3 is CASSSGTGLTSSYNEQFF. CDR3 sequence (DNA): TGTGCCAGCAGTTCCGGGACAGGCCTTACTAGCTCCTACAATGAGCAGTTCTTC.